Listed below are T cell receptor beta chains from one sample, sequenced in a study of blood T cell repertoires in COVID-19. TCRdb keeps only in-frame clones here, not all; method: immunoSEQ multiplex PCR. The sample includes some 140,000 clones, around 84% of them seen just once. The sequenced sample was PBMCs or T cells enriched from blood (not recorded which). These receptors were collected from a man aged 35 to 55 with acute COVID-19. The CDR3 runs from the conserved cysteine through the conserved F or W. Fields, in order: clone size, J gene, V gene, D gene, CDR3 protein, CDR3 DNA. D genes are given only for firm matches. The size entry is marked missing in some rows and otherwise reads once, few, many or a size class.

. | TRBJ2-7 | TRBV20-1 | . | CSASTPGQSGEQYF | TGCAGTGCTAGTACACCGGGACAAAGTGGGGAGCAGTACTTC
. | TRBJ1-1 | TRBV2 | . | CASTRDTNTEAFF | TGTGCCAGCACCCGGGACACGAACACTGAAGCTTTCTTT
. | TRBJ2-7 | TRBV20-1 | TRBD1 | CSPGQGNEQYF | TGCAGTCCCGGACAGGGCAACGAGCAGTACTTC
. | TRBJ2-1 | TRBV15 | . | CATSGRDWYNEQFF | TGTGCCACCAGCGGCCGGGACTGGTACAATGAGCAGTTCTTC
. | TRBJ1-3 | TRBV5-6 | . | CASSPGMGFSGNTIYF | TGTGCCAGCAGCCCGGGAATGGGCTTCTCTGGAAACACCATATATTTT
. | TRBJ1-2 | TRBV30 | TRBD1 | CAWNPLTGANGYTF | TGTGCCTGGAATCCTCTGACAGGGGCGAATGGCTACACCTTC
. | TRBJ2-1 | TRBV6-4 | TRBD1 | CASSDQGAGYNEQFF | TGTGCCAGCAGTGACCAGGGGGCCGGCTACAATGAGCAGTTCTTC
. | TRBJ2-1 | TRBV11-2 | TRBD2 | CASSLAGGGYNEQFF | TGTGCCAGCAGCTTAGCGGGAGGGGGCTACAATGAGCAGTTCTTC
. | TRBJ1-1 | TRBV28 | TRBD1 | CASSRNPGGGRTEAFF | TGTGCCAGCAGTAGAAACCCAGGGGGCGGAAGGACTGAAGCTTTCTTT
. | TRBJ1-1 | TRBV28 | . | CASSSPDRPNTEAFF | TGTGCCAGCAGTTCCCCTGACAGGCCTAACACTGAAGCTTTCTTT
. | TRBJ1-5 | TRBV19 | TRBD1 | CATSGQGGNQPQHF | TGTGCCACATCGGGACAGGGGGGCAATCAGCCCCAGCATTTT
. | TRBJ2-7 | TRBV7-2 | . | CASSLAMSRTSYEQYF | TGTGCCAGCAGCTTAGCGATGTCAAGGACTTCTTACGAGCAGTACTTC
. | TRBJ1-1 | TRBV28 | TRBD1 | CASGMPDRANTEAFF | TGTGCCAGCGGGATGCCTGACAGGGCGAACACTGAAGCTTTCTTT
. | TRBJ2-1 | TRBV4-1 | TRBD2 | CASSQENQGGDEQFF | TGCGCCAGCAGCCAAGAAAATCAGGGAGGGGATGAGCAGTTCTTC
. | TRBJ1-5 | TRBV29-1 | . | CSVGDFNQPQHF | TGCAGCGTCGGAGATTTCAATCAGCCCCAGCATTTT
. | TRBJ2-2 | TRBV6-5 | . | CASSWTDTGELFF | TGTGCCAGCAGTTGGACAGACACCGGGGAGCTGTTTTTT
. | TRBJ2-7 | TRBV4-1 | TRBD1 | CASSQGDPGGTVSYEQYF | TGCGCCAGCAGCCAAGGTGACCCCGGTGGGACAGTCTCCTACGAGCAGTACTTC
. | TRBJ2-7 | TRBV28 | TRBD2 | CASSLPTSGPYEQYF | TGTGCCAGCAGTTTACCGACTAGCGGACCCTACGAGCAGTACTTC
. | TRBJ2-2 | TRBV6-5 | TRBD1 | CASRPGTAHTGELFF | TGTGCCAGCAGACCCGGGACAGCCCACACCGGGGAGCTGTTTTTT
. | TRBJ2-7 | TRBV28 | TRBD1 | CASRGTGGISYEQYF | TGTGCCAGCCGCGGGACAGGGGGTATCTCCTACGAGCAGTACTTC
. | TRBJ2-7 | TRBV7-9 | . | CASSPDSYHEQYF | TGTGCCAGCAGTCCAGACAGCTACCACGAGCAGTACTTC
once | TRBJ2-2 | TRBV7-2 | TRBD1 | CASSRRQGGSTGELFF | TGTGCCAGCAGCCGTAGACAGGGCGGTAGTACCGGGGAGCTGTTTTTT
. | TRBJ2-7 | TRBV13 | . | CASSLSITYEQYF | TGTGCCAGCAGCTTATCTATAACCTACGAGCAGTACTTC
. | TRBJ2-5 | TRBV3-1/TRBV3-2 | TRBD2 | CAPGLAGVKETQYF | TGCGCACCGGGACTAGCGGGAGTTAAAGAGACCCAGTACTTC
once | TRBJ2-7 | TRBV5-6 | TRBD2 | CASSGLAGVGEQYF | TGTGCCAGCAGCGGACTAGCGGGAGTAGGGGAGCAGTACTTC
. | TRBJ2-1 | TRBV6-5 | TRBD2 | CASSYGREEPYNEQFF | TGTGCCAGCAGTTACGGGCGGGAGGAGCCCTACAATGAGCAGTTCTTC
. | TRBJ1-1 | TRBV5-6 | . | CASSHSAEAFF | TGTGCCAGCAGCCATTCAGCTGAAGCTTTCTTT
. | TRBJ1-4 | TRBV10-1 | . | CASSRGDGEKLFF | TGCGCCAGCAGCCGGGGGGACGGTGAAAAACTGTTTTTT
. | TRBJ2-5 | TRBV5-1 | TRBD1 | CASSLGTGSGETQYF | TGCGCCAGCAGCTTGGGGACAGGGTCGGGGGAGACCCAGTACTTC
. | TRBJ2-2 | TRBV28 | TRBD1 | CASSLGGANTGELFF | TGTGCCAGCAGCTTAGGGGGCGCGAACACCGGGGAGCTGTTTTTT
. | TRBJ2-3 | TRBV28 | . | CASSLPGASTDTQYF | TGTGCCAGCAGTTTACCGGGAGCGAGCACAGATACGCAGTATTTT
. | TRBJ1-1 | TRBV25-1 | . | CASSGPMMNTEAFF | TGTGCCAGCAGTGGGCCGATGATGAACACTGAAGCTTTCTTT
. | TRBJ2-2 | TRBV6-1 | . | CASSEKSPPGTGELFF | TGTGCCAGCAGTGAAAAGAGCCCACCGGGCACCGGGGAGCTGTTTTTT
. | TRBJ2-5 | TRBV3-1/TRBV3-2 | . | CASSRGYQETQYF | TGTGCCAGCAGCAGGGGCTATCAAGAGACCCAGTACTTC
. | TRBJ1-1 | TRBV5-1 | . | CASSPGSSARSTEAFF | TGCGCCAGCAGCCCGGGGTCGTCAGCTAGGAGCACTGAAGCTTTCTTT
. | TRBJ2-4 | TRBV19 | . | CASSQYSGNLNIQYF | TGTGCCAGTAGCCAATATTCCGGGAACTTAAACATTCAGTACTTC
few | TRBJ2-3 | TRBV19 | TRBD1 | CASSRGQGTDTQYF | TGTGCCAGTAGTAGGGGACAGGGGACAGATACGCAGTATTTT
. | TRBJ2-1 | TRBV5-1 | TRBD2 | CASSSPERETYNEQFF | TGCGCCAGCAGCTCCCCCGAGCGGGAGACTTACAATGAGCAGTTCTTC
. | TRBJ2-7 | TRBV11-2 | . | CASSLHSEQYF | TGTGCCAGCAGCTTACACAGCGAGCAGTACTTC
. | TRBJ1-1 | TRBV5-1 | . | CASSRDPAGNTEAFF | TGCGCCAGCAGCCGAGACCCCGCGGGGAACACTGAAGCTTTCTTT
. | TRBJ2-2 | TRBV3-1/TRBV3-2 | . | CASSREGVIRTGELFF | TGTGCCAGCTCGAGGGAGGGGGTCATAAGGACCGGGGAGCTGTTTTTT
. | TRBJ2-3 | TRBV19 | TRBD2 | CASGLAGGSGTDTQYF | TGTGCCAGTGGACTAGCGGGGGGGTCTGGCACAGATACGCAGTATTTT
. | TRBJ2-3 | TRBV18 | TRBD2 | CASSPIMVSGGTDTQYF | TGTGCCAGCTCACCCATTATGGTGAGCGGGGGCACAGATACGCAGTATTTT
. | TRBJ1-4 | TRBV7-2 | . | CASSLVNRAGEKLFF | TGTGCCAGCAGCTTAGTGAACAGGGCGGGTGAAAAACTGTTTTTT
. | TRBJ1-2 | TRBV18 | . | CASSPRGGSNYGYTF | TGTGCCAGCTCACCAAGGGGGGGCTCCAACTATGGCTACACCTTC
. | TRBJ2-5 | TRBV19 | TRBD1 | CASSTGGLETQYF | TGTGCCAGTAGTACAGGGGGTTTGGAGACCCAGTACTTC
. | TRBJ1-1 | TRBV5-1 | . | CASSLAGDNIGEAFF | TGCGCCAGCAGCTTGGCCGGGGATAATATTGGTGAAGCTTTCTTT
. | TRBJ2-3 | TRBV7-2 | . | CASSQWRGSTDTQYF | TGTGCCAGCAGCCAATGGAGGGGTAGCACAGATACGCAGTATTTT
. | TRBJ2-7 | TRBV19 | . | CASSKSDWDEQYF | TGTGCCAGTAGTAAGTCGGACTGGGACGAGCAGTACTTC
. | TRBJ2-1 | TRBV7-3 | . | CASSLAGSSTYNEQFF | TGTGCCAGCAGCCTAGCCGGGAGTAGCACCTACAATGAGCAGTTCTTC
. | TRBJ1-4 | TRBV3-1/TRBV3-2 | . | CASRPRGENEKLFF | TGTGCCAGCAGGCCCCGCGGGGAAAATGAAAAACTGTTTTTT
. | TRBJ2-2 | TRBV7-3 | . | CASSLIQGPGELFF | TGTGCCAGCAGCCTAATTCAGGGCCCCGGGGAGCTGTTTTTT
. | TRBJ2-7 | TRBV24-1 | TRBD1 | CATSEGTGVLEQYF | TGTGCCACCAGTGAAGGGACAGGGGTTCTCGAGCAGTACTTC
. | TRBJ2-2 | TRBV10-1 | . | CATSRAATGELFF | TGCGCCACGTCCAGGGCAGCCACCGGGGAGCTGTTTTTT
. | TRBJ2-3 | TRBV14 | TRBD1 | CASSYPGQGRDTQYF | TGTGCCAGCAGCTACCCCGGACAGGGGAGGGATACGCAGTATTTT